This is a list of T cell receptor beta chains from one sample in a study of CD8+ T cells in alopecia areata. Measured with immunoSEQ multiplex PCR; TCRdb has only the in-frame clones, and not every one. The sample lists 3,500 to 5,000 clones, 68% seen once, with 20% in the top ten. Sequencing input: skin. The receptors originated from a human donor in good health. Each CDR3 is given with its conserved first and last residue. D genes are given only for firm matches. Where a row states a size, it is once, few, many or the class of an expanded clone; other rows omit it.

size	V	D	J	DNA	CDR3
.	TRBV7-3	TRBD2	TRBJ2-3	TGTGCCAGCAGCCTAGCGGGAGCGACAGATACGCAGTATTTT	CASSLAGATDTQYF
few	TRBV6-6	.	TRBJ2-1	TGTGCCTGCCGCGGACCCAACTCCTACAATGAGCAGTTCTTC	CACRGPNSYNEQFF
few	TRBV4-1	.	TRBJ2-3	TGCGCCAGCAGCCAAGATCTGAATACGCAGTATTTT	CASSQDLNTQYF
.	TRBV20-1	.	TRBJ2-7	TGCAGTGCTAGGGACCGGGACGTGGAGTACTTC	CSARDRDVEYF
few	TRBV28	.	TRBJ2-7	TGTGCCAGCAGTCCCGTCTGGGGTCAGAACTACGAGCAGTACTTC	CASSPVWGQNYEQYF
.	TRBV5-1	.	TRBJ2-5	TGCGCCAGCAGCTTCGCGGGCCTACAAGAGACCCAGTACTTC	CASSFAGLQETQYF
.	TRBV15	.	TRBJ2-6	TGTACCACCAGCAGAGATCGAATTGGGGCCAACGTCCTGACTTTC	CTTSRDRIGANVLTF
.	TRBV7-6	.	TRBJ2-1	TGTGCCAGCAGCTTAGACCCGGACGAGAGGGGTGAGCAGTTCTTC	CASSLDPDERGEQFF
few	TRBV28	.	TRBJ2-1	TGTGCCAGCAGTTTATTAGGACTTACCTACAATGAGCAGTTCTTC	CASSLLGLTYNEQFF
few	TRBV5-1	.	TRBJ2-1	TGCGCCAGCAGCGCCCACAATGAGCAGTTCTTC	CASSAHNEQFF
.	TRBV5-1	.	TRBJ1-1	TGCGCCAGCAGCTCGCCAGGGAACACTGAAGCTTTCTTT	CASSSPGNTEAFF
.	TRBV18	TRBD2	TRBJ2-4	TGTGCCAGCTCACCATTAGCGGGAGCAAGTCAGGACAAAAACATTCAGTACTTC	CASSPLAGASQDKNIQYF
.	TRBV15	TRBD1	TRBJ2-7	TGTGCCACCAGGATGGGACAGGGGGCCGGGTACGAGCAGTACTTC	CATRMGQGAGYEQYF
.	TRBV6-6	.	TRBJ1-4	TGTGCCAGCAGTTACTCCCAGGGGCAACTGTTTTTT	CASSYSQGQLFF
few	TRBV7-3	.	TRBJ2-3	TGTGCCAGCAGCTTAACGGCAGCCACAGATACGCAGTATTTT	CASSLTAATDTQYF
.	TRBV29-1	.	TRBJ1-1	TGCAGCGTTGAACCCAAGATGAACACTGAAGCTTTCTTT	CSVEPKMNTEAFF
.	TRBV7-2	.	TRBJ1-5	TGTGCCAGCGGTTTCGGCAGCAACAATCAGCCCCAGCATTTT	CASGFGSNNQPQHF